The sequence of this T cell receptor (beta chain) was determined in a study of Graves' ophthalmopathy and Graves' hyperthyroidism. Per the germline V gene, CDR1 is MNHEY and CDR2 is SVGEGT. This CDR3 is 13 amino acids long. V was pared by 5 bases and J by 1 base, with 5 bases between. Ten or more counts support this clonotype. RNA transcripts served as template for amplifying TCR beta CDR3 sequences. In the first round, RT-PCR was carried out with HTBI primers, and a multiplex PCR formed the second round. MiXCR was run by TCRdb on the multiplex PCR reads, yielding one entry per CDR3 protein. The sample records about 400,000 distinct CDR3 sequences, 15% being singletons.

The gene calls are TRBV6-2 or TRBV6-3 and TRBJ2-2; D not resolved. The source is a woman younger than 30 with stable Graves' hyperthyroidism. Sequencing was performed on peripheral blood. Here the CDR3 DNA reads TGTGCCAGCAGTCTTTGGAACACCGGGGAGCTGTTTTTT. This encodes CASSLWNTGELFF.